There are many counts of the clone carrying this TCR delta chain. What it binds is unknown. At one of its ends the junction is not consistent with the germline gene, which may arise from a read error. Within the sample, other DNA sequences also encode this same CDR3. Sequencing covered both gamma and delta TCR chains per sample. TCRdb re-called the multiplex PCR reads with CATT. The table includes 85,000 to 95,000 delta-chain clones, more than 1.4% detected once. These data come from a study of γδ T cells in repeated Plasmodium falciparum infection. Overall study: The natural-infection arm compared Malian children under seasonal malaria with matched Australian children.

Study-wide results and limits: Vgamma9/Vdelta2+ repertoires stayed stably polyclonal over time and infection. Vdelta2-negative gammadelta repertoires, largely Vdelta1+, seemingly showed infection-driven waves of new clonal selection.

The germline CDR1 and CDR2 sequences are TSWWSYY and QGS. This CDR3 spans 20 amino acids. Vgamma9/Vdelta2+ and Vdelta2-negative gammadelta T cells were flow-sorted from PBMC for bulk sequencing. The chain carries TRDV1 and TRDJ1; D is tentatively TRDD2 or TRDD3 (7 bases each). The sequencing sample was made of gamma-delta T cells from blood. This TCR was recovered from a pool of human donors (malaria-infected and uninfected, not separated). CDR3 amino acids: CALGERTFLPRGMVTDKLIF. The CDR3 nucleotides read TGTGCCCTTGGGGAACGAACATTCCTACCTAGGGGGATGGTAACCGATAAACTCATCTTT.